A selection of T cell receptor beta chains follows, all from one sample in a study of PD-1 blockade in classical Hodgkin lymphoma. Clones were read by immunoSEQ multiplex PCR, and TCRdb kept only the in-frame ones, dropping some. In the table there are about 47,000 clones, 60% to 80% of which are singletons. Material: peripheral blood mononuclear cells (PBMCs), obtained before the fourth cycle of nivolumab. The receptor set was obtained from a human donor with classical Hodgkin lymphoma. The conserved cysteine and the conserved F or W are not part of the CDR3 here. A D gene is named only where the DNA matches it firmly.

>TRBD2|TRBV27
ASSLMSGRATDTQY
>TRBD2|TRBV13
ASSLEGLAGGPSSYNEQF
>-|TRBV7-9
ASSEGRGVGYT
>-|TRBV7-2
ASSLVFLYEQY
>TRBD1|TRBV5-6
ASSRDRDYGYT
>-|TRBV7-2
ASSSRDPEGTIY
>-|TRBV11-2
ASKPSAYNEQF
>TRBD1|TRBV28
ASSSRDRGRYEQY
>-|TRBV7-2
ASSLGAYRESETQY
>-|TRBV21-1
ASSSKSGTGGETQY
>TRBD2|TRBV5-1
ASSPGLAGEGEQF
>-|TRBV7-2
ASSLDTPEGTQY
>TRBD2|TRBV7-9
ASSQRTSGSSYNEQF
>TRBD1|TRBV18
ASSPAGGAGSYGYT
>TRBD1|TRBV5-8
ASSRPGGITEAF
>-|TRBV23-1
ASSQAVRGHYGYT
>-|TRBV7-8
ASSLDGVNTEAF
>TRBD1|TRBV27
ASSPQGATEAF
>-|TRBV7-2
ASSAHHEQY
>-|TRBV4-2
ASSQPEDYGYT
>TRBD1|TRBV7-9
ASSSGQGRGGYT
>-|TRBV5-3
ARSPSGNTIY